This T cell receptor beta chain was recorded in a study of blood T cell repertoires in COVID-19. Study at large: The United States, Italy and Spain supplied acute and convalescent COVID-19 samples. T cells, B-cell-depleted T cells, or PBMCs supplied cDNA or gDNA.

In the original workflow: Estimation of nucleated cell counts was performed using reference gene primer amplification. Sequenced by immunoSEQ multiplex PCR; TCRdb stores in-frame clones only, minus some. The DNA was the basis for D and trimming; V, J and clone size are from that table. The sample includes 390,000 or so clones, roughly four fifths of them seen just once. Trimming stripped 4 bases from V and 3 bases from J, with 15 bases between. The CDR3 has 15 amino acids. Germline V lookup: CDR1 LGHNA, CDR2 YSLEER. The receptor comes from a woman aged 50 to 60 who had recovered from COVID-19. The V call is TRBV4-3, the J call TRBJ2-5; possibly TRBD1 for D (5 bases). The sample taken for sequencing was PBMCs or T cells enriched from blood (not recorded which). The CDR3 reads CASSPGSQGKETQYF. The CDR3 region has the DNA TGCGCCAGCAGCCCCGGTTCGCAGGGCAAAGAGACCCAGTACTTC.